The next 6 T cell receptor beta chains were all read from a single sample in a study of blood T cells in healthy people across ages. Alongside a J-beta primer mix, a sample-barcoded 5' primer served in a second PCR lasting about 7 to 12 cycles. In TCRdb, the 5' RACE reads were re-called with MiXCR into one record per CDR3 protein. The sample records around 1.1 million distinct CDR3 sequences, around two fifths being singletons. The sample taken for sequencing was blood. The receptors here all came from a man aged 18 to 29 in good health.

The V gene is TRBV29-1, the J gene TRBJ2-1; 8 positions agree with TRBD2. V shed 3 bases, J shed 4 bases, and the junction held 8 bases outside the gene matches. CDR3 length: 15 residues. The germline V gene encodes CDR1 SQVTM and CDR2 ANQGSEA. This CDR3 reads CSVENSGKGYNEQFF. The CDR3 nucleotides are TGCAGCGTTGAGAATAGCGGGAAGGGTTACAATGAGCAGTTCTTC.

The rearrangement links TRBV5-1 to TRBJ1-1; 9 bases are shared with TRBD1. The CDR3 has 14 amino acids. J was trimmed by 7 bases and V by 0 bases; bases with no gene match: 4. Germline V lookup: CDR1 SGHRS, CDR2 YFSETQ. CDR3 sequence (DNA): TGCGCCAGCAGCTTGGGGACAGGGGCGAATGAAGCTTTCTTT. It encodes CASSLGTGANEAFF.

The J gene is TRBJ2-1, the V gene TRBV5-6; 10 bases line up with TRBD1. The CDR3 is made up of 16 amino acids. Germline trimming cut 4 bases from V and 13 bases from J; bases unmatched to any gene: 17. CDR1 and CDR2 from the germline V gene are SGHDT and YYEEEE. The CDR3: CASSPLRDRGGSEQFF. CDR3 nucleotide sequence: TGTGCCAGCAGCCCCCTTAGGGACAGGGGAGGGTCAGAACAGTTCTTC.

The rearrangement joins TRBV5-1 to TRBJ2-4; 10 positions agree with TRBD1. The CDR3 runs to 17 residues. Germline-derived CDR1 and CDR2 are SGHRS and YFSETQ. V gave up 4 bases and J gave up 1 base; unmatched junction bases: 8. The CDR3 protein is CASSPRQGALAKNIQYF. CDR3 in DNA: TGCGCCAGCAGCCCACGACAGGGGGCGCTTGCCAAAAACATTCAGTACTTC.

This clonotype was recorded a few times. The chain employs TRBV20-1 and TRBJ1-3; D remains unclear. Germline V gives CDR1 DFQATT, CDR2 SNEGSKA (reference sequence). This CDR3 region has 14 residues. V was cut by 2 bases and J by 3 bases, with 11 bases left in between. The DNA for the CDR3 is TGCAGTGCTAGACGGGCGGGAATTGGAAACACCATATATTTT. Translation: CSARRAGIGNTIYF.

This clonotype was detected a few times. Since a much larger clone is just one base distant, this may be a read error. This sequence joins TRBV6-2 or TRBV6-3 and TRBJ2-1; 11 nucleotides line up with TRBD2. V lost 4 bases to trimming and J lost 3 bases; unmatched junction nucleotides: 5. The CDR3 runs to 16 residues. From germline, CDR1 is MNHEY and CDR2 SVGEGT. The CDR3 bases are TGTGCCAGCAGTTCTCACGGGACTAGCGGCTACAATGAGCAGTTCTTC. Protein product: CASSSHGTSGYNEQFF.